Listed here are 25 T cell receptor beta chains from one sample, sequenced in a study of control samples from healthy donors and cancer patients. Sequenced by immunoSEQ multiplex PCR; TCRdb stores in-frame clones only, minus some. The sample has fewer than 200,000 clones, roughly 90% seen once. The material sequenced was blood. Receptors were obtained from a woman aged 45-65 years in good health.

CDR3: CSVGGETQYF. The CDR3 coding sequence is TGCAGTGTGGGCGGAGAGACCCAGTACTTC. This sequence joins TRBV20-1 and TRBJ2-5; D is uncertain. V was clipped by 7 bases and J by 4 bases, with 7 bases between them. Germline V gives CDR1 DFQATT, CDR2 SNEGSKA (reference sequence). The CDR3 loop spans 10 amino acids.

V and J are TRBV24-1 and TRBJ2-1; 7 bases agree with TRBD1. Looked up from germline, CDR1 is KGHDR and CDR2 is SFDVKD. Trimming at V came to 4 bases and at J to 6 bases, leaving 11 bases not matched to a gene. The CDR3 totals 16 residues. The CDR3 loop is CATSDQSPGQINEQFF. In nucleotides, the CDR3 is TGTGCCACCAGTGACCAGTCCCCGGGACAGATCAATGAGCAGTTCTTC.

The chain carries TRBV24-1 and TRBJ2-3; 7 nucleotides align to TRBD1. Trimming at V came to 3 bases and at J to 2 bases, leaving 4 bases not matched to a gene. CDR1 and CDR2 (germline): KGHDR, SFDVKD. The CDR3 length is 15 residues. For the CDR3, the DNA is TGTGCCACCAGTGATCAGGGACAGATCACAGATACGCAGTATTTT. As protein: CATSDQGQITDTQYF.

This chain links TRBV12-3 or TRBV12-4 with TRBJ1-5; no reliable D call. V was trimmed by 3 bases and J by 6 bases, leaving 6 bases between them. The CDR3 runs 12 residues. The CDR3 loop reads CASSLGGQPQHF. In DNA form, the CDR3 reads TGTGCCAGCAGTTTGGGCGGTCAGCCCCAGCATTTT.

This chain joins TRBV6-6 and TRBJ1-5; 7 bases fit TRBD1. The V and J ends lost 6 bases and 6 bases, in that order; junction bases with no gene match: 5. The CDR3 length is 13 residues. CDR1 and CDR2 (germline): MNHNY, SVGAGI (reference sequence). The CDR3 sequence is CASRDRWSQPQHF. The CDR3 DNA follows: TGTGCCAGCAGGGACAGGTGGAGTCAGCCCCAGCATTTT.

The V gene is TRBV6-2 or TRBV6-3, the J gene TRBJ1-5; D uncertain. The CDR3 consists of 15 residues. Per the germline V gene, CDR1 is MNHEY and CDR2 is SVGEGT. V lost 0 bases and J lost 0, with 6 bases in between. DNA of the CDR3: TGTGCCAGCAGTTACTCTGGCAGTAGCAATCAGCCCCAGCATTTT. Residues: CASSYSGSSNQPQHF.

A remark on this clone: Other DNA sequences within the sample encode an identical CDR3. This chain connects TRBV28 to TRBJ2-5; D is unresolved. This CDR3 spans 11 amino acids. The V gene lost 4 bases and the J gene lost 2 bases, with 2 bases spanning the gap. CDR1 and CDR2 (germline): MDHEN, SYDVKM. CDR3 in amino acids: CASSSQETQYF. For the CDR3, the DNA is TGTGCCAGCAGTTCACAAGAGACCCAGTACTTC.

CDR3 residues: CASTPGQGLYGYTF. CDR3 sequence (DNA): TGTGCCAGTACCCCTGGACAGGGGCTCTATGGCTACACCTTC. The chain uses TRBV19 and TRBJ1-2, with 9 positions matching TRBD1. This CDR3 is 14 amino acids long. The germline V gene has CDR1 LNHDA and CDR2 SQIVND (reference sequence). V was pared by 7 bases and J by 4 bases, with 7 bases of the junction left unmatched.

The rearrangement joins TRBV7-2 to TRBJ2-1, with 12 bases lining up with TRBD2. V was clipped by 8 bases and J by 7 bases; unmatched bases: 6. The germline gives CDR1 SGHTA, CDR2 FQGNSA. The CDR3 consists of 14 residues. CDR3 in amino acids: CASLTSGRPNEQFF. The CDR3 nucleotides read TGTGCCAGCCTCACTAGCGGGAGGCCAAATGAGCAGTTCTTC.

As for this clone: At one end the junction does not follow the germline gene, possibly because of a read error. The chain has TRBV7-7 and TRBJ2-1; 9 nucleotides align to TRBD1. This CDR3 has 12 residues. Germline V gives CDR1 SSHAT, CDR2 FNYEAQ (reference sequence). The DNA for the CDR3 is TGTGCTAGCAGCTCGGACAGGGGTGAGCAGTTCTTC. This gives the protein CASSSDRGEQFF.

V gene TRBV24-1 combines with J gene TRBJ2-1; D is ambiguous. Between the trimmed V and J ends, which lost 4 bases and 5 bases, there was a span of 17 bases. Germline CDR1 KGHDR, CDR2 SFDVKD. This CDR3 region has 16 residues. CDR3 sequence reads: CATSDPALGGDNEQFF. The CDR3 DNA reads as TGTGCCACCAGTGACCCGGCTCTAGGTGGAGACAATGAGCAGTTCTTC.

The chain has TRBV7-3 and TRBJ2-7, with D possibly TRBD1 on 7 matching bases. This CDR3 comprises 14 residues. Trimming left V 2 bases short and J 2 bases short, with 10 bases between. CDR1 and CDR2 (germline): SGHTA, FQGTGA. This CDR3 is CASSLGGTAYEQYF. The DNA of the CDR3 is TGTGCCAGCAGCTTAGGCGGGACAGCCTACGAGCAGTACTTC.

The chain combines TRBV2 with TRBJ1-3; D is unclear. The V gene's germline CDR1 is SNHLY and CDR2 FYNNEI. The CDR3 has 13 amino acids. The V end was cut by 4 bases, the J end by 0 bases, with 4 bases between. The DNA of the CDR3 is TGTGCCAGCAGTGGGGACTCTGGAAACACCATATATTTT. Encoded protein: CASSGDSGNTIYF.

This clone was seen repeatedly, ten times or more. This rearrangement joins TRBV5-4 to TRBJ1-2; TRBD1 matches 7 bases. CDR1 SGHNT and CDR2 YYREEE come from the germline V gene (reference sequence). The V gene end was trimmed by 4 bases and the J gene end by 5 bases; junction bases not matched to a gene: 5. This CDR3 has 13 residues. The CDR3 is CASSVPGGYGYTF. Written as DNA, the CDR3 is TGTGCCAGCAGCGTCCCAGGGGGGTATGGCTACACCTTC.

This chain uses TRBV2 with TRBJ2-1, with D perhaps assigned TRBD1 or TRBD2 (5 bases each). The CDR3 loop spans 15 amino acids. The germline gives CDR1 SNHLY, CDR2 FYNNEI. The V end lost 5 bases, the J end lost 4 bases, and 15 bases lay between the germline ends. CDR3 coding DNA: TGTGCCAGCAGTCCCGGGGAAGGACATTACAATGAGCAGTTCTTC. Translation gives CASSPGEGHYNEQFF. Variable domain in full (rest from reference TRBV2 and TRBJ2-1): EPEVTQTPSHQVTQMGQEVILRCVPISNHLYFYWYRQILGQKVEFLVSFYNNEISEKSEIFDDQFSVERPDGSNFTLKIRSTKLEDSAMYFCASSPGEGHYNEQFFGPGTRLTVL.

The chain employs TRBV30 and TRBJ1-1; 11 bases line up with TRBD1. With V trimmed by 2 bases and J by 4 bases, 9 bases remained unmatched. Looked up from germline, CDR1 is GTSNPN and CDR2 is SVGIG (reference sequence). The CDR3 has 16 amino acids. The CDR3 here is CAWSFIRTGGFTEAFF. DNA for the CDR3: TGTGCCTGGAGTTTTATCAGGACAGGGGGCTTCACTGAAGCTTTCTTT.

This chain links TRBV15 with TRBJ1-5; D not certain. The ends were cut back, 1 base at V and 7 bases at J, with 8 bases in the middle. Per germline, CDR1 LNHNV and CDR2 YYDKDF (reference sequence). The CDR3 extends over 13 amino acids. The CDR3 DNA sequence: TGTGCCACCAGCAGAGTGAATGTCCAGCCCCAGCATTTT. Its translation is CATSRVNVQPQHF.

The CDR3 DNA follows: TGTGCCAGTAGTACAGGACAGGGGTTAGGAGAGACCCAGTACTTC. Amino acids: CASSTGQGLGETQYF. The chain links TRBV19 to TRBJ2-5, with TRBD1 matching over 9 bases. This CDR3 is 15 amino acids long. The V and J ends lost 4 bases and 4 bases, in that order; junction bases with no gene match: 7. CDR1 and CDR2 from the germline V gene are LNHDA and SQIVND (reference sequence).

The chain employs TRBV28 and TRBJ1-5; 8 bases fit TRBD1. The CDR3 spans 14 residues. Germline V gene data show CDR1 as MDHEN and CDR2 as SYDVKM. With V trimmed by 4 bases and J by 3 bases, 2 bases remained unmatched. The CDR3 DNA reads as TGTGCCAGCAGTTGGACAGGGTCCAATCAGCCCCAGCATTTT. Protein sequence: CASSWTGSNQPQHF.

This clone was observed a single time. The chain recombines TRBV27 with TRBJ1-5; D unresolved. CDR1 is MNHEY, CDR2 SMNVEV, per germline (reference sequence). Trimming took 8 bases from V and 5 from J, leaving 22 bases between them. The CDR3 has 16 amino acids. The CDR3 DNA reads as TGTGCCAGCCGCCCCGAATTACAAAGCCTCTATCAGCCCCAGCATTTT. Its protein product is CASRPELQSLYQPQHF.

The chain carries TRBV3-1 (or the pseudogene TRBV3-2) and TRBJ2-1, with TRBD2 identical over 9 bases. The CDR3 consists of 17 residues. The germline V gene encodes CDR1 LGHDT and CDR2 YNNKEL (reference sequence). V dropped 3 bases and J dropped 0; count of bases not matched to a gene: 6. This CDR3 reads CASSQVAGVISYNEQFF. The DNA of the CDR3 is TGTGCCAGCAGCCAGGTAGCGGGAGTGATCTCCTACAATGAGCAGTTCTTC.

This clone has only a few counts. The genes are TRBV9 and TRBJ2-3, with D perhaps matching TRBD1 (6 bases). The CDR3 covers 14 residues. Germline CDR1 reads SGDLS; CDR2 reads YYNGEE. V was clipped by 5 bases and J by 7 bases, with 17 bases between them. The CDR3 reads CASSPQGASNTQYF. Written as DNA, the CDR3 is TGTGCCAGCAGTCCACAGGGAGCCTCCAATACGCAGTATTTT. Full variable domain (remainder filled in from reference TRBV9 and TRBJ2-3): DSGVTQTPKHLITATGQRVTLRCSPRSGDLSVYWYQQSLDQGLQFLIQYYNGEERAKGNILERFSAQQFPDLHSELNLSSLELGDSALYFCASSPQGASNTQYFGPGTRLTVL.

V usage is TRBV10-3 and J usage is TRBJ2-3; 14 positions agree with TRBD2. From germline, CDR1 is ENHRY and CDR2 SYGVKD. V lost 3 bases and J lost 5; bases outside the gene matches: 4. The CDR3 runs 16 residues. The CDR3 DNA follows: TGTGCCATCAGTGATGGACTAGCGGGGGGATTAGATACGCAGTATTTT. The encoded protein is CAISDGLAGGLDTQYF.

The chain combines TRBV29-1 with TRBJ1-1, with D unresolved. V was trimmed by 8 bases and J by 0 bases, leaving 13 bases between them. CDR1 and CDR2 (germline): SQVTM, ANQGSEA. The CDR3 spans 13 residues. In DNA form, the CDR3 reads TGCAGCCTAAACGAGGGATTGAACACTGAAGCTTTCTTT. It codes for CSLNEGLNTEAFF.

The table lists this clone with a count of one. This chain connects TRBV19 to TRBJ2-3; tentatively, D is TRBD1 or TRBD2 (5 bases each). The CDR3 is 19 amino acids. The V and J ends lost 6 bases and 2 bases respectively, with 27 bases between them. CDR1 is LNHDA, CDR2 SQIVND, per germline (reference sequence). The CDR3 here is CASSRNPRDQIAHTDTQYF. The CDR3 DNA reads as TGTGCCAGTAGCCGCAACCCTCGGGACCAAATCGCGCACACAGATACGCAGTATTTT.